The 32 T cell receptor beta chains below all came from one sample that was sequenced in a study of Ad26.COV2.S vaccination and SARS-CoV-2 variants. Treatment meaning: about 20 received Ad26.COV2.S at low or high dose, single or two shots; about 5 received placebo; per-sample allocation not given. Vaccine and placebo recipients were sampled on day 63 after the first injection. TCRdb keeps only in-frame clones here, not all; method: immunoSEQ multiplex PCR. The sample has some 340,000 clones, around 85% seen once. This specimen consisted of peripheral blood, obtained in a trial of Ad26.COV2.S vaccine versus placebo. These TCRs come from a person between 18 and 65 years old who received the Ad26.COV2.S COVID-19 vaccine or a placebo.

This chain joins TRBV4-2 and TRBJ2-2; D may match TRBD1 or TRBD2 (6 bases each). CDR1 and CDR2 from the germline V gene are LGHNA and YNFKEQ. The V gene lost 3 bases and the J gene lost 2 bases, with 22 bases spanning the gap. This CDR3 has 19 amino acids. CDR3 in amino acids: CASSQAVGGGAFNTGELFF. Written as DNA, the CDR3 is TGTGCCAGCAGCCAGGCCGTTGGGGGCGGGGCCTTCAACACCGGGGAGCTGTTTTTT.

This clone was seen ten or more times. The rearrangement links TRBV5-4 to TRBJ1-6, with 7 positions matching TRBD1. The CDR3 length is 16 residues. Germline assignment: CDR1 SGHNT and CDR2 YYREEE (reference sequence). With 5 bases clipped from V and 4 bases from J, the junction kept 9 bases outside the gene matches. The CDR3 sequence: CASSSEGARYNSPLHF. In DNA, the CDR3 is TGTGCCAGCAGTAGCGAGGGGGCGCGGTATAATTCACCCCTCCACTTT.

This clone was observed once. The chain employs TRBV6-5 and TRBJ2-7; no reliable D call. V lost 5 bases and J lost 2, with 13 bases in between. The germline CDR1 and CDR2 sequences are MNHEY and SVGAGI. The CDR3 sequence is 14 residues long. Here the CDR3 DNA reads TGTGCCAGCAGTCTGTCCTTGCAGACCTACGAGCAGTACTTC. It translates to CASSLSLQTYEQYF.

The CDR3: CASRPGTDPSGELFF. CDR3 nucleotide sequence: TGTGCCAGCAGACCCGGGACAGACCCCTCCGGGGAGCTGTTTTTT. This chain joins TRBV6-6 and TRBJ2-2; 7 positions match TRBD1. The germline V gene encodes CDR1 MNHNY and CDR2 SVGAGI (reference sequence). The CDR3 totals 15 residues. The V and J ends lost 6 bases and 6 bases, in that order; junction bases with no gene match: 10.

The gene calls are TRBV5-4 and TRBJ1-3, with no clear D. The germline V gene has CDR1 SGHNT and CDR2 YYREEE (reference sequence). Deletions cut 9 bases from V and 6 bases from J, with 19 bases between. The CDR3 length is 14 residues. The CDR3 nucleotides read TGTGCCACCGCGGTCGACCTTCCCTCAAACACCATATATTTT. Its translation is CATAVDLPSNTIYF.

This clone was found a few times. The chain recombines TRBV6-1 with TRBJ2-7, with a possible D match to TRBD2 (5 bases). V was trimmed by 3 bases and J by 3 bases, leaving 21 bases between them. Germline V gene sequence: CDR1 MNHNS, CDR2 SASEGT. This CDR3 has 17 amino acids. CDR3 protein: CASSDGPDFGAGYEQYF. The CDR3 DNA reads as TGTGCCAGCAGTGATGGACCCGACTTCGGTGCGGGCTACGAGCAGTACTTC.

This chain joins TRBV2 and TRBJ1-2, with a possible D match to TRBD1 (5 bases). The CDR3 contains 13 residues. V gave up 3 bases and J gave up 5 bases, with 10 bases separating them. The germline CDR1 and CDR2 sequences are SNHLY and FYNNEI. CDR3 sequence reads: CASSEMTAYGYTF. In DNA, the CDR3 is TGTGCCAGCAGTGAGATGACAGCTTATGGCTACACCTTC.

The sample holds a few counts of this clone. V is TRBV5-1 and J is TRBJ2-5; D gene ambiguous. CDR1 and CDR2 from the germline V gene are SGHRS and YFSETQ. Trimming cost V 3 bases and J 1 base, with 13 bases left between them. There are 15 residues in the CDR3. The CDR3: CASSSNTGPQETQYF. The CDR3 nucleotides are TGCGCCAGCAGCTCCAACACGGGTCCCCAAGAGACCCAGTACTTC.

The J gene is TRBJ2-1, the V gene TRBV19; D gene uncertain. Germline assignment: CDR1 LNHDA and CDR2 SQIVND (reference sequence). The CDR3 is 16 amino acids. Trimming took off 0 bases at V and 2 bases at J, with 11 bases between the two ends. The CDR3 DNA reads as TGTGCCAGTAGTATAGACGATAACTTCCCCTACAATGAGCAGTTCTTC. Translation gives CASSIDDNFPYNEQFF.

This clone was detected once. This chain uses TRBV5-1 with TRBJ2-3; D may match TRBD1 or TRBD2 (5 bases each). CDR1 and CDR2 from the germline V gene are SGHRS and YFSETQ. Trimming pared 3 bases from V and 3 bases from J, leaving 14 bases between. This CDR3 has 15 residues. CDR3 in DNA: TGCGCCAGCAGCTCTGGGACCCACGAGACAGATACGCAGTATTTT. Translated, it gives CASSSGTHETDTQYF.

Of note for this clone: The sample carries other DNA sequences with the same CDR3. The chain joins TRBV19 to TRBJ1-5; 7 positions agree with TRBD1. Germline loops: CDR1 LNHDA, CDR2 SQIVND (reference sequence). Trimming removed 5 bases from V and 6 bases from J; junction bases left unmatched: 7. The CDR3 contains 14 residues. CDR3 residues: CASSATGDGQPQHF. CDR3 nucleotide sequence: TGTGCCAGTAGTGCAACAGGGGACGGTCAGCCCCAGCATTTT.

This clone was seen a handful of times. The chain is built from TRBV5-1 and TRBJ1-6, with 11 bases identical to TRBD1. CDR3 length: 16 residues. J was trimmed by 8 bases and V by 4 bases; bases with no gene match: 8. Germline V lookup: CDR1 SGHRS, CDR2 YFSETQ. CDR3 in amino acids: CASSPDLGQGDSPLHF. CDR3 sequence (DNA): TGCGCCAGCAGCCCGGACTTGGGACAGGGGGATTCACCCCTCCACTTT.

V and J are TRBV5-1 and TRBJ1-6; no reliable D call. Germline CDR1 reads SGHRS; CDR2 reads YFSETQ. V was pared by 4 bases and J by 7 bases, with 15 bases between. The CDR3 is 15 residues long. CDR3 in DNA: TGCGCCAGCAGCACCGACGGACGTCGGAATTCACCCCTCCACTTT. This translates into CASSTDGRRNSPLHF.

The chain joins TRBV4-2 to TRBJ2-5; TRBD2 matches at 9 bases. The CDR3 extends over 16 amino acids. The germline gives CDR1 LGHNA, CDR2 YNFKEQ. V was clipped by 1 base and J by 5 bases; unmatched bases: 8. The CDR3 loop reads CASSQGLAGVGETQYF. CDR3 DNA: TGTGCCAGCAGCCAAGGGTTAGCGGGGGTAGGGGAGACCCAGTACTTC.

This CDR3 is CASSGQGGSYGYTF. CDR3 nucleotides: TGTGCCAGCAGCGGACAGGGAGGGAGCTATGGCTACACCTTC. The gene calls are TRBV9 and TRBJ1-2; TRBD1 matches at 7 bases. The CDR3 has 14 residues. The trim removed 3 bases at V and 4 bases at J, leaving 6 bases unmatched. Germline lookup yields CDR1 SGDLS and CDR2 YYNGEE. The variable domain in full, completed from reference TRBV9 and TRBJ1-2, reads DSGVTQTPKHLITATGQRVTLRCSPRSGDLSVYWYQQSLDQGLQFLIQYYNGEERAKGNILERFSAQQFPDLHSELNLSSLELGDSALYFCASSGQGGSYGYTFGSGTRLTVV.

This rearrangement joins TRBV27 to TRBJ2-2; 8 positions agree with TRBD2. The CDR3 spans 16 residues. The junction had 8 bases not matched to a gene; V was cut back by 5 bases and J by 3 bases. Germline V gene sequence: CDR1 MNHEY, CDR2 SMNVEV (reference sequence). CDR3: CASSPPGLVDTGELFF. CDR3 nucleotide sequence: TGTGCCAGCAGTCCACCGGGACTAGTGGACACCGGGGAGCTGTTTTTT.

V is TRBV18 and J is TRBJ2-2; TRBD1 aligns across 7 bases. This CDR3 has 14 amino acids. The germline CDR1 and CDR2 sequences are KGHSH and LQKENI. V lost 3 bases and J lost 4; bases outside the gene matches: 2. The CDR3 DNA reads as TGTGCCAGCTCACCGACAGGGCCCACCGGGGAGCTGTTTTTT. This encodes CASSPTGPTGELFF. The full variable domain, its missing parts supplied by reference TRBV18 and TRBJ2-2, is NAGVMQNPRHLVRRRGQEARLRCSPMKGHSHVYWYRQLPEEGLKFMVYLQKENIIDESGMPKERFSAEFPKEGPSILRIQQVVRGDSAAYFCASSPTGPTGELFFGEGSRLTVL.

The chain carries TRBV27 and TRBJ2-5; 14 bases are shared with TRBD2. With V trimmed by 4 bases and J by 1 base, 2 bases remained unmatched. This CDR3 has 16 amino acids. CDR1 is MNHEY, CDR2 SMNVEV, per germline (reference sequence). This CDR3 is CASSSGLAGAQETQYF. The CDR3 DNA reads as TGTGCCAGCAGTTCGGGACTAGCGGGGGCCCAAGAGACCCAGTACTTC.

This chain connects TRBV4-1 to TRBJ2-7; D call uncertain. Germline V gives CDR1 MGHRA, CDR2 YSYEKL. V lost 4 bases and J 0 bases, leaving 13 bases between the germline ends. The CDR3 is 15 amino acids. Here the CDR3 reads CASSRGISSSYEQYF. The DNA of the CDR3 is TGCGCCAGCAGCCGCGGCATCTCGAGCTCCTACGAGCAGTACTTC.

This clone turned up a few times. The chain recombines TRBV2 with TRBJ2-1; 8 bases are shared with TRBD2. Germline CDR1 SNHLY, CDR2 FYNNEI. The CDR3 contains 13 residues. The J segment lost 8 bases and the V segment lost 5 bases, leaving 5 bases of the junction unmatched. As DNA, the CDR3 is TGTGCCAGCAGTCCAACTAGCGGTTATGAGCAGTTCTTC. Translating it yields CASSPTSGYEQFF.

CDR3 in amino acids: CASSLTRLRSRGLNTEAFF. The CDR3, as DNA: TGTGCCAGCAGCTTAACCCGACTGCGGAGCAGGGGGCTGAACACTGAAGCTTTCTTT. The chain carries TRBV11-3 and TRBJ1-1; 8 bases agree with TRBD1. Germline values: CDR1 SGHNT, CDR2 YENEEA. V lost 2 bases, J lost 0 bases, and 14 bases stayed unmatched. The CDR3 spans 19 residues.

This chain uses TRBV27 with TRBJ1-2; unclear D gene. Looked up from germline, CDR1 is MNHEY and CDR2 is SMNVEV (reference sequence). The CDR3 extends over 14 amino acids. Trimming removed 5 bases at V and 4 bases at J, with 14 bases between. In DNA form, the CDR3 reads TGTGCCAGCAGTCGCGAGGGAGGGCTCTATGGCTACACCTTC. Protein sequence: CASSREGGLYGYTF.

The CDR3 sequence: CASRPGTGGNYEQYF. In DNA, the CDR3 is TGCGCCAGCAGACCCGGGACAGGGGGAAACTACGAGCAGTACTTC. V is TRBV5-1 and J is TRBJ2-7, with TRBD1 matching 11 bases. After removal of 5 bases from V and 3 bases from J, the junction contained 7 bases not matched to a gene. The CDR3 covers 15 residues. Germline V gene lookup returns CDR1 SGHRS and CDR2 YFSETQ.

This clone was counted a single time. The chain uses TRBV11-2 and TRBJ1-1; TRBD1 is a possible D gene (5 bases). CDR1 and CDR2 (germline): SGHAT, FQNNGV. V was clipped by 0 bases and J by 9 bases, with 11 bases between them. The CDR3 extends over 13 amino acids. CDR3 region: CASSLERGAKAFF. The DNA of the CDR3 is TGTGCCAGCAGCTTAGAAAGGGGAGCTAAAGCTTTCTTT.

The CDR3 DNA reads as TGTGCCAGCCGCGGCGTCTCCTACGAGCAGTACTTC. Translation: CASRGVSYEQYF. The chain has TRBV6-5 and TRBJ2-7, with D unresolved. Germline V CDR1 and CDR2: MNHEY, SVGAGI. CDR3 size: 12 residues. V was cut by 8 bases and J by 0 bases, with 8 bases left in between.

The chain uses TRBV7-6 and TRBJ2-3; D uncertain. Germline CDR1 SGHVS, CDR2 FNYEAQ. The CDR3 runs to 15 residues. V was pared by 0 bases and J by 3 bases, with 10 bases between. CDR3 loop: CASSLASMFTDTQYF. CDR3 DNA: TGTGCCAGCAGCTTAGCGTCGATGTTTACAGATACGCAGTATTTT.

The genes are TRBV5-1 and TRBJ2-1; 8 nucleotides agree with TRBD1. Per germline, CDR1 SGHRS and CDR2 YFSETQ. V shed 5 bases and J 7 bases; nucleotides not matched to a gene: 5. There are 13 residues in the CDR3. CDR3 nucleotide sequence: TGCGCCAGCAGACAGGGGGTCCAGAATGAGCAGTTCTTC. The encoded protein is CASRQGVQNEQFF.

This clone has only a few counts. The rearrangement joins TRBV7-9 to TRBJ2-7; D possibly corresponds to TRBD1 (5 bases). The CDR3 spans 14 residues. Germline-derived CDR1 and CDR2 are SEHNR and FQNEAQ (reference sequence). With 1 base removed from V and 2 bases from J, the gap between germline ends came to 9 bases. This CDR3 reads CASSLGGHTYEQYF. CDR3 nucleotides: TGTGCCAGCAGCTTAGGGGGCCACACCTACGAGCAGTACTTC.

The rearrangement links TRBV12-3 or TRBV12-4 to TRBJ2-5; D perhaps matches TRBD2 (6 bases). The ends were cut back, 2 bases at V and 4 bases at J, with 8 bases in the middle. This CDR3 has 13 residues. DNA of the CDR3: TGTGCCAGCAGTTTATGGCGGGGAGAGACCCAGTACTTC. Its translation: CASSLWRGETQYF.

The CDR3 sequence is CASSLLGGFSTDTQYF. The CDR3 DNA follows: TGTGCCAGCAGCTTATTAGGAGGGTTTAGCACAGATACGCAGTATTTT. The chain joins TRBV11-2 to TRBJ2-3, with a weak D call TRBD2 (6 bases). Germline assignment: CDR1 SGHAT and CDR2 FQNNGV. The CDR3 runs 16 residues. Trimming took 2 bases from V and 0 from J, leaving 12 bases between them. Full variable domain (remainder filled in from reference TRBV11-2 and TRBJ2-3): EAGVAQSPRYKIIEKRQSVAFWCNPISGHATLYWYQQILGQGPKLLIQFQNNGVVDDSQLPKDRFSAERLKGVDSTLKIQPAKLEDSAVYLCASSLLGGFSTDTQYFGPGTRLTVL.

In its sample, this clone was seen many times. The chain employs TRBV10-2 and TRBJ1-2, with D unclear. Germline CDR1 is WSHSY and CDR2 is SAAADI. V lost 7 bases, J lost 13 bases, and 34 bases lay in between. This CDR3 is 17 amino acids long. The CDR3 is CASMASGFANADWVRTF. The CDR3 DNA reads TGCGCCAGCATGGCATCCGGGTTCGCCAACGCAGACTGGGTTCGCACCTTC.

The CDR3 sequence: CASSFAGTPNEQYF. The CDR3 DNA reads as TGTGCCAGCAGCTTTGCCGGGACGCCCAACGAGCAGTACTTC. V gene TRBV5-4 combines with J gene TRBJ2-7; perhaps D is TRBD1 or TRBD2 (5 bases each). This CDR3 comprises 14 residues. Germline CDR1 and CDR2: SGHNT and YYREEE (reference sequence). Trimming removed 2 bases from V and 5 bases from J, with 14 bases in between. Filled out from reference TRBV5-4 and TRBJ2-7, the complete variable domain reads ETGVTQSPTHLIKTRGQQVTLRCSSQSGHNTVSWYQQALGQGPQFIFQYYREEENGRGNFPPRFSGLQFPNYSSELNVNALELDDSALYLCASSFAGTPNEQYFGPGTRLTVT.